Listed here is a single T cell receptor (beta chain). Measured with immunoSEQ multiplex PCR; TCRdb has only the in-frame clones, and not every one. The table shows 40,000 to 45,000 clones, with 80% occurring only once. V was shortened by 5 bases and J by 3 bases, with 16 bases between the two germline ends. There are 15 residues in the CDR3. Looked up from germline, CDR1 is MDHEN and CDR2 is SYDVKM. Samples of blood were obtained at baseline, on cycle 4 day 1, and on cycle 7 day 1. The sample originates from a study of OX40 agonist ivuxolimab in advanced cancers. Study-level information: Two patients with cutaneous melanoma and one with hepatocellular carcinoma, three in total, showed partial responses.

J is TRBJ1-1 and V is TRBV28; perhaps TRBD1 as D (6 bases). The starting material was CD4+ or CD8+ T cells sorted from blood, obtained in a trial of the OX40 agonist ivuxolimab. The origin of this receptor is an adult with an advanced solid tumor such as melanoma, head and neck, liver or kidney cancer. CDR3 region: CASSPGTRGDTEAFF. As DNA, the CDR3 is TGTGCCAGCAGTCCCGGGACAAGGGGAGACACTGAAGCTTTCTTT.